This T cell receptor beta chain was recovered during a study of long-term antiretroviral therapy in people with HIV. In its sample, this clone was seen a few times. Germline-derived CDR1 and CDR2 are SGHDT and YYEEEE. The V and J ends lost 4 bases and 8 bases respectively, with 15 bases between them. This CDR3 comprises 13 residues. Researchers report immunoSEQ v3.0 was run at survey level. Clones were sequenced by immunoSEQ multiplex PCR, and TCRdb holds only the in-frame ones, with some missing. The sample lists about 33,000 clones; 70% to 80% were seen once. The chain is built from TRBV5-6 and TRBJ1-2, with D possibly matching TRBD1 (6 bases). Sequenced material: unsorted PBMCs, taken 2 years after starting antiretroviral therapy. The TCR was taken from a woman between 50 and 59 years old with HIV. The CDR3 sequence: CASSRDRYVGYTF. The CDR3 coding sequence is TGTGCCAGCAGCCGAGACAGGTACGTCGGCTACACCTTC. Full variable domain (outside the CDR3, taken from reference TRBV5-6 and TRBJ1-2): DAGVTQSPTHLIKTRGQQVTLRCSPKSGHDTVSWYQQALGQGPQFIFQYYEEEERQRGNFPDRFSGHQFPNYSSELNVNALLLGDSALYLCASSRDRYVGYTFGSGTRLTVV.